Below, 5 T cell receptor beta chains from the same sample are listed, as sequenced in a study of blood T cell repertoires in COVID-19. The data were produced by immunoSEQ multiplex PCR, yet TCRdb's version contains in-frame clones alone and is incomplete. This table holds 140,000 to 150,000 clones, 88% found once. Material: peripheral blood. These receptors all come from a woman aged 45-65 years with acute or convalescent COVID-19.

The chain is built from TRBV9 and TRBJ1-3, with D uncertain. CDR3 length: 17 amino acids. Germline lookup yields CDR1 SGDLS and CDR2 YYNGEE. V was pared by 0 bases and J by 0 bases, with 13 bases between. Here the CDR3 reads CASSVAGIPSSGNTIYF. The DNA of the CDR3 is TGTGCCAGCAGCGTAGCGGGGATTCCAAGCTCTGGAAACACCATATATTTT.

The J gene is TRBJ1-4, the V gene TRBV10-3; D might be TRBD1 (5 bases). Per germline, CDR1 ENHRY and CDR2 SYGVKD. The CDR3 sequence is 14 residues long. V dropped 0 bases and J dropped 5 bases, with 7 bases sitting between them. The DNA of the CDR3 is TGTGCCATCAGTGAGTCGGGGGGGAATGAAAAACTGTTTTTT. Its protein is CAISESGGNEKLFF.

The table lists this clone with a few counts. CDR3 region: CASTGTGGSYEQYF. CDR3 DNA: TGTGCCAGCACCGGGACAGGGGGCTCCTACGAGCAGTACTTC. The chain uses TRBV7-6 and TRBJ2-7, with 11 bases matching TRBD1. The V gene end was trimmed by 7 bases and the J gene end by 0 bases; junction bases not matched to a gene: 2. The CDR3 is 14 residues long. CDR1 and CDR2 from the germline V gene are SGHVS and FNYEAQ.

Only a few counts were recorded for this clone. The V and J genes are TRBV15 and TRBJ1-2; 9 bases line up with TRBD1. With V trimmed by 5 bases and J by 7 bases, 11 bases remained unmatched. The CDR3 covers 15 residues. Germline values: CDR1 LNHNV, CDR2 YYDKDF (reference sequence). Written as DNA, the CDR3 is TGTGCCACCAGCGGACGGACGGACAGGGGATCTGGCTACACCTTC. Protein sequence: CATSGRTDRGSGYTF.

The table lists this clone with a count of one. Here the CDR3 reads CASTSFGQGGYTF. The DNA for the CDR3 is TGTGCCAGCACCTCATTCGGACAGGGAGGCTACACCTTC. This sequence joins TRBV27 and TRBJ1-2, with 8 bases aligning to TRBD1. The V and J ends lost 7 bases and 8 bases, in that order; junction bases with no gene match: 9. Germline V gene lookup returns CDR1 MNHEY and CDR2 SMNVEV (reference sequence). The CDR3 is 13 residues long.